These 5 T cell receptor beta chains were sequenced from one sample in a study of cytomegalovirus exposure and HLA in healthy donors. Both 60 Vbeta primers and 13 Jbeta primers went into the PCR. Measured with immunoSEQ multiplex PCR; TCRdb has only the in-frame clones, and not every one. The repertoire holds some 170,000 clones, with under 9.5% as singletons. Sequenced: PBMCs. These receptors originate from a woman under 40 in good health and CMV-seropositive.

This clone was seen only a few times. The rearrangement links TRBV6-6 to TRBJ2-7; TRBD2 aligns across 10 bases. In germline, CDR1 is MNHNY, CDR2 SVGAGI (reference sequence). The CDR3 is 15 residues long. The V gene end was trimmed by 7 bases and the J gene end by 4 bases; junction bases not matched to a gene: 10. The CDR3 loop is CASNIIAGGSYEQYF. Here the CDR3 DNA reads TGTGCCAGCAACATCATAGCGGGAGGTTCTTACGAGCAGTACTTC.

This clone occurred a few times. The chain combines TRBV4-2 with TRBJ2-3; no definite D call. CDR1 is LGHNA, CDR2 YNFKEQ, per germline. V lost 2 bases to trimming and J lost 5 bases, with 11 bases between them. There are 14 residues in the CDR3. CDR3 loop: CASSQSPSVDTQYF. The CDR3 nucleotides are TGTGCCAGCAGCCAATCGCCATCAGTAGATACGCAGTATTTT.

This clone was detected a few times. V and J are TRBV7-6 and TRBJ2-3; TRBD2 agrees at 8 bases. The CDR3 runs 15 residues. The germline CDR1 and CDR2 sequences are SGHVS and FNYEAQ. V lost 6 bases, J lost 1 base, and 6 bases stayed unmatched. In DNA, the CDR3 is TGTGCCAGCAGTTCCACTAGCGGCGGCACAGATACGCAGTATTTT. This translates into CASSSTSGGTDTQYF.

Concerning this clone: One junction end does not reproduce the germline sequence, and a read error may be involved. V is TRBV10-1 and J is TRBJ2-2, with a tentative D call TRBD2 (6 bases). The CDR3 runs 12 residues. CDR1 and CDR2 (germline): WNHNN, SYGVQD (reference sequence). Written as DNA, the CDR3 is TGCGCCAGCGAGGACTATACCGGAGAGCTGTTTTTT. This codes for CASEDYTGELFF.

This clone was counted between two and nine times. This sequence joins TRBV19 and TRBJ1-4, with 9 bases aligning to TRBD1. CDR3 size: 15 residues. Germline V gene lookup returns CDR1 LNHDA and CDR2 SQIVND (reference sequence). The V and J ends lost 2 bases and 8 bases, in that order; junction bases with no gene match: 6. The DNA of the CDR3 is TGTGCCAGTAGTATAACCGGGACAGGGAAAGAAAAACTGTTTTTT. Amino acid sequence: CASSITGTGKEKLFF.